Described below is a single TCR beta chain sequence and its context. V gave up 3 bases and J gave up 10 bases, with 16 bases separating them. Germline-derived CDR1 and CDR2 are MDHEN and SYDVKM. The CDR3 sequence is 14 residues long. TCRdb's table, derived via immunoSEQ multiplex PCR, lists solely in-frame clones and lacks some. Of roughly 100,000 clones listed, around 90% are singletons. The source of the sample is a study of T cell changes during pregnancy in multiple sclerosis. This clonotype was sampled from a female donor with multiple sclerosis, enrolled in a pregnancy study. The material sequenced was peripheral blood, taken in the second trimester of pregnancy. The genes are TRBV28 and TRBJ1-3; D is uncertain. The CDR3 is CASSFGGNEETIYF. CDR3 coding DNA: TGTGCCAGCAGTTTTGGAGGAAACGAAGAAACCATATATTTT.